Listed here are 25 T cell receptor beta chains from one sample, sequenced in a study of shared clonotypes between healthy human individuals. CD8 cells regarded as naive lacked CD45RO, were positively chosen for CCR7, and omitted terminally differentiated effector memory CD45RA+ cells. Libraries were prepared by immunoSEQ multiplex PCR; TCRdb keeps only in-frame clonotypes and omits some of them. This sample carries about 600,000 clones, roughly 98% of them seen once, and the ten largest clones take roughly 0.29%. The specimen was naive CD8+ T cells sorted from blood. The receptors originated from a man younger than 45 in good health.

The chain combines TRBV4-1 with TRBJ2-7; either TRBD1 or TRBD2 may supply D (5 bases each). Germline V gene data show CDR1 as MGHRA and CDR2 as YSYEKL. This CDR3 comprises 14 residues. The ends were cut back, 1 base at V and 2 bases at J, with 9 bases in the middle. The CDR3 is CASSQGGRTYEQYF. The DNA of the CDR3 is TGCGCCAGCAGCCAAGGGGGACGTACCTACGAGCAGTACTTC.

This clone has a single count. CDR3 loop: CASRPIGQETQYF. Here the CDR3 DNA reads TGCGCCAGCAGACCTATAGGGCAAGAGACCCAGTACTTC. The chain carries TRBV5-1 and TRBJ2-5; no firm D call. The CDR3 consists of 13 residues. CDR1 SGHRS and CDR2 YFSETQ come from the germline V gene. V gave up 5 bases and J gave up 2 bases, with 10 bases separating them. Based on the CDR3 plus reference TRBV5-1 and TRBJ2-5, the full variable domain is KAGVTQTPRYLIKTRGQQVTLSCSPISGHRSVSWYQQTPGQGLQFLFEYFSETQRNKGNFPGRFSGRQFSNSRSEMNVSTLELGDSALYLCASRPIGQETQYFGPGTRLLVL.

The chain links TRBV29-1 to TRBJ2-1; 11 bases align to TRBD2. Germline assignment: CDR1 SQVTM and CDR2 ANQGSEA. CDR3 length: 15 amino acids. The trim removed 6 bases at V and 8 bases at J, leaving 12 bases unmatched. In nucleotides, the CDR3 is TGCAGCGTAGCCGGGACTAGCGGCGTAGAGTATGAGCAGTTCTTC. It encodes CSVAGTSGVEYEQFF.

The chain combines TRBV7-2 with TRBJ2-2; 8 positions agree with TRBD1. The CDR3 sequence is 18 residues long. The germline gives CDR1 SGHTA, CDR2 FQGNSA. Trimming at V came to 5 bases and at J to 4 bases, leaving 15 bases not matched to a gene. CDR3 region: CASSTFIGQGSPTGELFF. The CDR3 nucleotides are TGTGCCAGCAGCACTTTTATAGGACAGGGCTCCCCCACCGGGGAGCTGTTTTTT.

The rearrangement joins TRBV11-2 to TRBJ2-1; D is perhaps TRBD1 (5 bases). The V gene's germline CDR1 is SGHAT and CDR2 FQNNGV. V lost 0 bases and J lost 7, with 10 bases in between. CDR3 length: 14 residues. CDR3 nucleotides: TGTGCCAGCAGCTTAGAGGCAGGGCGTAATGAGCAGTTCTTC. Residues: CASSLEAGRNEQFF.

Of note for this clone: Other DNA sequences of this sample code for an identical CDR3. The chain employs TRBV7-8 and TRBJ2-7; 7 bases are a match to TRBD2. The germline CDR1 and CDR2 sequences are SGHVS and FQNEAQ. V dropped 5 bases and J dropped 2; count of bases not matched to a gene: 6. The CDR3 covers 14 residues. This CDR3 is CASSRPGLAYEQYF. CDR3 coding DNA: TGTGCCAGCAGCCGACCAGGACTAGCCTACGAGCAGTACTTC.

This clone was detected only once. The chain couples TRBV29-1 to TRBJ1-3, with D possibly being TRBD1 (6 bases). The germline CDR1 and CDR2 sequences are SQVTM and ANQGSEA. The CDR3 loop spans 12 amino acids. Between the trimmed V and J ends, which lost 6 bases and 0 bases, there was a span of 6 bases. The CDR3 sequence: CSVQGSGNTIYF. The DNA for the CDR3 is TGCAGCGTACAGGGCTCTGGAAACACCATATATTTT.

As regards this clone: This CDR3 is also generated by other DNA sequences in the sample. The V call is TRBV4-1, the J call TRBJ2-7; D gene unclear. The CDR3 is made up of 14 amino acids. V lost 0 bases to trimming and J lost 0 bases, with 6 bases between them. Germline CDR1 is MGHRA and CDR2 is YSYEKL. The CDR3 loop reads CASSQDPGSYEQYF. The CDR3 DNA reads as TGCGCCAGCAGCCAAGACCCAGGCTCCTACGAGCAGTACTTC.

This chain uses TRBV14 with TRBJ2-7; possibly TRBD1 for D (6 bases). Germline assignment: CDR1 SGHDN and CDR2 FVKESK. V dropped 3 bases and J dropped 0 bases, with 12 bases sitting between them. This CDR3 is 15 amino acids long. In nucleotides, the CDR3 is TGTGCCAGCAGCCAGTCAGGGGAAATCTCCTACGAGCAGTACTTC. It is translated as CASSQSGEISYEQYF.

The rearrangement links TRBV19 to TRBJ2-2; D not certain. Trimming took 3 bases from V and 4 from J, leaving 3 bases between them. CDR3 length: 12 residues. Germline V gives CDR1 LNHDA, CDR2 SQIVND (reference sequence). CDR3 in amino acids: CASSIVTGELFF. CDR3 sequence (DNA): TGTGCCAGTAGTATCGTCACCGGGGAGCTGTTTTTT.

The chain recombines TRBV10-2 with TRBJ2-7; unclear D gene. Trimming stripped 0 bases from V and 4 bases from J, with 7 bases between. Germline V CDR1 and CDR2: WSHSY, SAAADI. The CDR3 spans 13 residues. The CDR3 DNA is TGCGCCAGCAGTGAGTCACCCCTTTACGAGCAGTACTTC. This translates into CASSESPLYEQYF.

The rearrangement links TRBV27 to TRBJ2-1; D is uncertain. The V end lost 5 bases, the J end lost 5 bases, and 16 bases lay between the germline ends. The germline V gene has CDR1 MNHEY and CDR2 SMNVEV (reference sequence). CDR3 length: 15 amino acids. CDR3 sequence (DNA): TGTGCCAGCAGTCACGCGAGAGGATTTCACAATGAGCAGTTCTTC. Translated: CASSHARGFHNEQFF.

The V and J genes are TRBV4-1 and TRBJ1-4; weak D call: TRBD1 (5 bases). The CDR3 sequence is 15 residues long. The V and J ends lost 0 bases and 4 bases respectively, with 9 bases between them. In germline, CDR1 is MGHRA, CDR2 YSYEKL. DNA for the CDR3: TGCGCCAGCAGCCAAGATCGACAGTATAATGAAAAACTGTTTTTT. Residues: CASSQDRQYNEKLFF.

This chain's CDR3 is CASSQVGTGGEQYF. CDR3 DNA sequence: TGCGCCAGCAGCCAAGTAGGGACCGGAGGTGAGCAGTACTTC. The chain is built from TRBV4-3 and TRBJ2-7; D possibly uses TRBD1 or TRBD2 (5 bases each). Trimming stripped 1 base from V and 7 bases from J, with 14 bases between. CDR1 LGHNA and CDR2 YSLEER come from the germline V gene. This CDR3 region has 14 residues.

The chain combines TRBV27 with TRBJ2-3; perhaps TRBD2 as D (6 bases). The CDR3 covers 16 residues. Between the trimmed V and J ends, which lost 6 bases and 4 bases, there was a span of 20 bases. Germline loops: CDR1 MNHEY, CDR2 SMNVEV (reference sequence). The CDR3 sequence: CASRRSGGSYADTQYF. The CDR3, as DNA: TGTGCCAGCAGACGTTCCGGGGGATCGTACGCAGATACGCAGTATTTT.

The V call is TRBV5-1, the J call TRBJ2-1, with TRBD2 matching 14 bases. The CDR3 covers 18 residues. After removal of 4 bases from V and 3 bases from J, the junction contained 9 bases not matched to a gene. Germline CDR1 SGHRS, CDR2 YFSETQ. The chain's CDR3 is CASSREGLAGGLYNEQFF. The CDR3 DNA reads as TGCGCCAGCAGCCGGGAAGGACTAGCGGGAGGTCTCTACAATGAGCAGTTCTTC.

The rearrangement links TRBV5-1 to TRBJ2-1; D could derive from TRBD1 or TRBD2 (5 bases each). The CDR3 has 13 residues. V gave up 2 bases and J gave up 8 bases, with 11 bases separating them. The germline gives CDR1 SGHRS, CDR2 YFSETQ. The CDR3 bases are TGCGCCAGCAGCTTACACGTGGGGGATGAGCAGTTCTTC. Translated, it gives CASSLHVGDEQFF. Supplemented by reference TRBV5-1 and TRBJ2-1, the full variable domain reads KAGVTQTPRYLIKTRGQQVTLSCSPISGHRSVSWYQQTPGQGLQFLFEYFSETQRNKGNFPGRFSGRQFSNSRSEMNVSTLELGDSALYLCASSLHVGDEQFFGPGTRLTVL.

This CDR3 is CASSLMDNSEKLFF. Here the CDR3 DNA reads TGCGCCAGCAGCTTGATGGACAACAGTGAAAAACTGTTTTTT. The gene calls are TRBV5-1 and TRBJ1-4; weak D call: TRBD1 (5 bases). Deletions cut 1 base from V and 7 bases from J, with 11 bases between. This CDR3 contains 14 residues. Germline lookup yields CDR1 SGHRS and CDR2 YFSETQ.

The chain couples TRBV27 to TRBJ2-7, with 16 bases aligning to TRBD2. Germline V lookup: CDR1 MNHEY, CDR2 SMNVEV (reference sequence). The trim removed 6 bases at V and 3 bases at J, leaving 11 bases unmatched. The CDR3 length is 18 residues. CDR3: CASRRPGTSGRAGYEQYF. The CDR3 nucleotides are TGTGCCAGCAGACGACCCGGGACTAGCGGGAGGGCCGGCTACGAGCAGTACTTC.

This chain joins TRBV7-2 and TRBJ2-3; D assignment may be TRBD1 or TRBD2 (5 bases each). The CDR3 spans 16 residues. Trimming shortened V by 5 bases and J by 1 base, and 16 bases separated the two germline ends. Germline-derived CDR1 and CDR2 are SGHTA and FQGNSA. CDR3 in amino acids: CASSPSFGDGTDTQYF. CDR3 DNA: TGTGCCAGCAGCCCGTCCTTCGGGGACGGCACAGATACGCAGTATTTT.

The chain uses TRBV7-2 and TRBJ2-7, with D perhaps TRBD1 or TRBD2 (6 bases each). Trimming took 1 base from V and 7 from J, leaving 20 bases between them. Germline V gene data show CDR1 as SGHTA and CDR2 as FQGNSA. The CDR3 length is 16 residues. The CDR3 sequence: CASSLGGALTGGEQYF. In DNA form, the CDR3 reads TGTGCCAGCAGCTTAGGGGGGGCACTAACCGGCGGGGAGCAGTACTTC.

The chain is built from TRBV7-9 and TRBJ2-3, with D hard to call. Germline V CDR1 and CDR2: SEHNR, FQNEAQ (reference sequence). Trimming left V 2 bases short and J 1 base short, with 13 bases between. The CDR3 totals 16 residues. The CDR3 region is CASSLRPSRGTDTQYF. For the CDR3, the DNA is TGTGCCAGCAGCTTACGGCCGTCTAGAGGCACAGATACGCAGTATTTT.

This chain connects TRBV7-9 to TRBJ1-3; D perhaps matches TRBD1 (5 bases). Per the germline V gene, CDR1 is SEHNR and CDR2 is FQNEAQ (reference sequence). The ends were cut back, 4 bases at V and 4 bases at J, with 17 bases in the middle. There are 16 residues in the CDR3. DNA for the CDR3: TGTGCCAGCAGCTCCTCCTCAGGGCTAGCGGGAAACACCATATATTTT. This sequence encodes CASSSSSGLAGNTIYF.

The V call is TRBV16, the J call TRBJ2-7; D is perhaps TRBD2 (5 bases). Deletions cut 4 bases from V and 0 bases from J, with 16 bases between. The CDR3 is 16 residues long. Germline V lookup: CDR1 KGHSY, CDR2 FQNENV. CDR3 coding DNA: TGTGCCAGCAGCCTACTAGAAGCGATCAGCTCCTACGAGCAGTACTTC. Residues: CASSLLEAISSYEQYF. Full variable domain (remainder filled in from reference TRBV16 and TRBJ2-7): GEEVAQTPKHLVRGEGQKAKLYCAPIKGHSYVFWYQQVLKNEFKFLISFQNENVFDETGMPKERFSAKCLPNSPCSLEIQATKLEDSAVYFCASSLLEAISSYEQYFGPGTRLTVT.

The rearrangement joins TRBV27 to TRBJ2-5; D may be TRBD2 (5 bases). This CDR3 has 14 amino acids. The germline gives CDR1 MNHEY, CDR2 SMNVEV (reference sequence). V was cut by 4 bases and J by 5 bases, with 14 bases left in between. CDR3 DNA: TGTGCCAGCAGTTCCCTAACTAGTCTTGAGACCCAGTACTTC. This gives the protein CASSSLTSLETQYF.